This T cell receptor (beta chain) was recovered during a study of blood T cell repertoires in COVID-19. Across the study: COVID-19 samples collected from the United States, Italy and Spain covered acute and convalescent phases.

Each participant's cohort was designated according to participant-reported clinical history. Source study methods: The authors estimated nucleated cell counts from reference gene primer amplification. Sequenced by immunoSEQ multiplex PCR; TCRdb stores in-frame clones only, minus some. V and J calls and clone size are copied from that table; D and trimming were computed from the DNA. The table has approximately 250,000 clones, about nine tenths seen once. The receptor was derived from a middle-aged woman with acute COVID-19. Material: PBMCs or T cells enriched from blood (not recorded which).

The CDR3 here is CASSATSGSSYEQYF. In DNA form, the CDR3 reads TGTGCCAGCAGCGCCACTAGCGGAAGCTCCTACGAGCAGTACTTC. This sequence joins TRBV11-3 and TRBJ2-7; 8 bases fit TRBD2. Germline loops: CDR1 SGHNT, CDR2 YENEEA. Trimming took 5 bases from V and 0 from J; bases not matched to a gene: 6. This CDR3 is built from 15 residues.